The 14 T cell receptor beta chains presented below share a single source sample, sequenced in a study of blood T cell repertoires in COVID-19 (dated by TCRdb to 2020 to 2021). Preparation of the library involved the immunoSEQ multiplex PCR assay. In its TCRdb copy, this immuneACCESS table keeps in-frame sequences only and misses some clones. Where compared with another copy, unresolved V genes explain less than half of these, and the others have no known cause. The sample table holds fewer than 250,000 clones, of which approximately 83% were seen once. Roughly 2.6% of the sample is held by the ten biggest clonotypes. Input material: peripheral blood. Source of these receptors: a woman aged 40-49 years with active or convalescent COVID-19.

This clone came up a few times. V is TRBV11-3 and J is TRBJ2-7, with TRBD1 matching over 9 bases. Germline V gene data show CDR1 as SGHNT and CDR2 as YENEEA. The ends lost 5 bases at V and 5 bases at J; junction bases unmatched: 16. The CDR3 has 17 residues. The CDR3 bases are TGTGCCAGCAGCCCTAGGGACAGGGTGAGAGATGGCCACGAGCAGTACTTC. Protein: CASSPRDRVRDGHEQYF.

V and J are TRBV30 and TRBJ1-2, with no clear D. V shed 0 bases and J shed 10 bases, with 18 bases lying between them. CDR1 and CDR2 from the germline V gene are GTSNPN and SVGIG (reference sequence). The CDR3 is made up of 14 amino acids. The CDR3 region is CAWSVNGLGVLYTF. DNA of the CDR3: TGTGCCTGGAGTGTAAACGGTCTGGGAGTGCTCTACACCTTC.

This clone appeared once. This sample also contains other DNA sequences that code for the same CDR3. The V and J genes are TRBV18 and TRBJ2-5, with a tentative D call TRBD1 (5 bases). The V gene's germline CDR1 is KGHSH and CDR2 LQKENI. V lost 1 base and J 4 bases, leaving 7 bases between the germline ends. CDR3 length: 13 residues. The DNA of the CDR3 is TGTGCCAGCTCACCACGGGGCGGAGAGACCCAGTACTTC. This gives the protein CASSPRGGETQYF.

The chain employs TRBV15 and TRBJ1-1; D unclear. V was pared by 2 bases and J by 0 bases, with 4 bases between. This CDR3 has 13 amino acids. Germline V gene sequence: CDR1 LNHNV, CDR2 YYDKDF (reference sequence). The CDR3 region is CATSRQMNTEAFF. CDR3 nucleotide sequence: TGTGCCACCAGCAGACAAATGAACACTGAAGCTTTCTTT.

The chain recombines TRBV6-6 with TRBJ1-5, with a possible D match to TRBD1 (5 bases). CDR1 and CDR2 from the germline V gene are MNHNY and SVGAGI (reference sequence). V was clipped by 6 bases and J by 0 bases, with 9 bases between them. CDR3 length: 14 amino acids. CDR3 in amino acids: CASRPGGSNQPQHF. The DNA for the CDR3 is TGTGCCAGCAGGCCGGGGGGTAGCAATCAGCCCCAGCATTTT.

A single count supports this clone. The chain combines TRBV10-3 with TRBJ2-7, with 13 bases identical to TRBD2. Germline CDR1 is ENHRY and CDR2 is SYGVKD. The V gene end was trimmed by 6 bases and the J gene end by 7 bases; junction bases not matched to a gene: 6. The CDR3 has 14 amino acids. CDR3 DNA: TGTGCCATCAGCCCGGGACTAGCGGGATGGGAGCAGTACTTC. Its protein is CAISPGLAGWEQYF.

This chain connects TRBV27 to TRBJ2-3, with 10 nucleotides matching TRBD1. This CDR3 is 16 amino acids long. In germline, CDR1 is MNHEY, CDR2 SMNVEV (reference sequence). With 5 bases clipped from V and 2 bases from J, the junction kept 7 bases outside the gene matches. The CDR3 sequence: CASSLWTGGLTDTQYF. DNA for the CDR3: TGTGCCAGCAGTCTCTGGACAGGGGGACTCACAGATACGCAGTATTTT.

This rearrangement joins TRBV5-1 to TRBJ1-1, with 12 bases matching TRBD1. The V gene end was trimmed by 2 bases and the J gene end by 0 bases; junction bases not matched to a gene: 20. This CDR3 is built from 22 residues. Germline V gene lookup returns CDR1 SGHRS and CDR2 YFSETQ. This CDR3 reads CASSFTGTGGRNDFPLNTEAFF. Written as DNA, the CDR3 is TGCGCCAGCAGCTTTACCGGGACAGGGGGCAGAAATGACTTTCCCCTGAACACTGAAGCTTTCTTT.

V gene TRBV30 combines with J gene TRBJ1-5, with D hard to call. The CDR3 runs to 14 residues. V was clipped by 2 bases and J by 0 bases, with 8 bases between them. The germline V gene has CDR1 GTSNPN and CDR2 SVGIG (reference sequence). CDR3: CAWSLLSSNQPQHF. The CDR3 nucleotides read TGTGCCTGGAGTTTACTTTCTAGCAATCAGCCCCAGCATTTT.

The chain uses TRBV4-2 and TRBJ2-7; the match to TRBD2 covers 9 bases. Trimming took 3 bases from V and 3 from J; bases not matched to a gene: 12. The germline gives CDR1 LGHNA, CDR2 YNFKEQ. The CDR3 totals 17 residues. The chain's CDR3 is CASSQGLALGPVYEQYF. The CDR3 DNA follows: TGTGCCAGCAGCCAGGGACTAGCCCTGGGCCCGGTCTACGAGCAGTACTTC.

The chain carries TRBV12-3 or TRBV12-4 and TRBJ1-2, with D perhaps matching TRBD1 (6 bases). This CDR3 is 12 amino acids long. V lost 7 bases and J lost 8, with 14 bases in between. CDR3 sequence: CASTTGSRGYTF. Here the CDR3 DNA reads TGTGCCAGCACCACAGGGTCTAGGGGCTACACCTTC.

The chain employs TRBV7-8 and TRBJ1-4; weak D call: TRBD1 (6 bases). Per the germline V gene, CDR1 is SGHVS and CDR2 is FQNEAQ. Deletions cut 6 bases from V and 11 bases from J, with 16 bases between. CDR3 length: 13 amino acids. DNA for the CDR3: TGTGCCAGCAGTAACAACCCGCAGGGGAAACTGTTTTTT. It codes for CASSNNPQGKLFF.

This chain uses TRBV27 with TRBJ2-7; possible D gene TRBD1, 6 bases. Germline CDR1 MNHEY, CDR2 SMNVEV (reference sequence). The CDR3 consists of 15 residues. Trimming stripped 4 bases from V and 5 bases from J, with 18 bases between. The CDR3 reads CASSSDLAGDDEQYF. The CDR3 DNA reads TGTGCCAGCAGTTCCGACCTTGCAGGGGATGACGAGCAGTACTTC.

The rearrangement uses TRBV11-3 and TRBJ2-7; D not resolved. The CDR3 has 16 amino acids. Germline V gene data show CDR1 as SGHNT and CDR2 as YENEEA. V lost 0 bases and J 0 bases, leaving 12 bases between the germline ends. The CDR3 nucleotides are TGTGCCAGCAGCTTAGATCGGGTCGGGTCCTCCTACGAGCAGTACTTC. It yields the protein CASSLDRVGSSYEQYF.